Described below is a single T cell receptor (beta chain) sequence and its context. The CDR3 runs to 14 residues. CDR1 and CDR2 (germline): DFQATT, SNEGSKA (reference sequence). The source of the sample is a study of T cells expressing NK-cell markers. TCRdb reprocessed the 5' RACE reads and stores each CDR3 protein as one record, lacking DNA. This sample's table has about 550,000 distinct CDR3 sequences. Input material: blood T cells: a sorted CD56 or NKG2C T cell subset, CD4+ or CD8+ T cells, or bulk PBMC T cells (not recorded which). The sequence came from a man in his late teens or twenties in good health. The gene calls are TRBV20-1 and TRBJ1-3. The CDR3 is CSARDSRAGNTIYF.